This T cell receptor (beta chain) was profiled in a study of T cells in Graves' hyperthyroidism and ophthalmopathy. About the study: Peripheral blood was collected at initial diagnosis, before any treatment. Study outcomes and limitations: Most clonotypes expanded in the thyroid (above 0.001) were also present in blood.

TCR beta CDR3 region amplification was performed from RNA transcripts. The TCR CDR3 was amplified in a first-round RT-PCR using the HTBI primer set. MiXCR was run by TCRdb on the multiplex PCR reads, yielding one entry per CDR3 protein. Found here are around 400,000 distinct CDR3 sequences, 13% to 15% of them singletons; the top ten hold approximately 19%. About this clonotype itself: Its specificity is not known. A read error may account for a junction end that differs from germline.

Clinical symptoms, serum thyroxine and TRAb, thyroid ultrasound and orbital computed tomography together formed the diagnostic basis. The CDR3 runs 13 residues. CDR1 and CDR2 from the germline V gene are DFQATT and SNEGSKA (reference sequence). This rearrangement joins TRBV20-1 to TRBJ2-7; a weak D match, TRBD2 (7 bases). This receptor was taken from a woman aged 60-75 years with Graves' ophthalmopathy. Sequencing input: blood. CDR3 DNA: TGCAGTGCTAGAGCTAGGGGGGGCCACGAGCAGTGCTTC. Amino acids: CSARARGGHEQCF.